Presented here are 14 T cell receptor beta chains from one specimen sequenced in a study of cytomegalovirus exposure and HLA in healthy donors. The PCR was carried out with 60 Vbeta primers and 13 Jbeta primers. Clones were read by immunoSEQ multiplex PCR, and TCRdb kept only the in-frame ones, dropping some. The sample carries about 190,000 clones, roughly 13% recorded once. Sequenced material: PBMCs. Receptors were obtained from a man in his forties or fifties in good health and CMV-seropositive.

Worth noting for this clone: The same CDR3 also results from other DNA sequences found in this sample. V gene TRBV6-5 combines with J gene TRBJ2-7; 11 bases map to TRBD1. CDR1 is MNHEY and CDR2 is SVGAGI in the germline V gene. V lost 4 bases and J lost 3; bases outside the gene matches: 2. The CDR3 sequence is 14 residues long. This chain's CDR3 is CASSSGTGGYEQYV. CDR3 coding DNA: TGTGCCAGCAGTTCAGGGACAGGGGGCTACGAGCAGTACGTC.

This clone was found a few times. The V and J genes are TRBV19 and TRBJ1-2, with 9 bases fitting TRBD1. The CDR3 runs to 13 residues. The J segment lost 8 bases and the V segment lost 5 bases, leaving 6 bases of the junction unmatched. The germline V gene has CDR1 LNHDA and CDR2 SQIVND (reference sequence). CDR3 DNA sequence: TGTGCCAGTAGTGTCACAGGGGGCTCAGGCTACACCTTC. Translation gives CASSVTGGSGYTF.

The CDR3 loop is CASRTGGYEQYF. DNA for the CDR3: TGTGCCAGCAGGACAGGGGGATACGAGCAGTACTTC. The V and J genes are TRBV27 and TRBJ2-7, with 9 bases aligning to TRBD1. CDR1 is MNHEY, CDR2 SMNVEV, per germline (reference sequence). The CDR3 has 12 residues. V shed 6 bases, J shed 4 bases, and the junction held 1 base outside the gene matches.

The J gene is TRBJ1-4, the V gene TRBV6-5; D is uncertain. Looked up from germline, CDR1 is MNHEY and CDR2 is SVGAGI. The CDR3 totals 15 residues. With 6 bases removed from V and 0 bases from J, the gap between germline ends came to 11 bases. The CDR3 coding sequence is TGTGCCAGCAGCCCCGGGGATGCAACTAATGAAAAACTGTTTTTT. Protein sequence: CASSPGDATNEKLFF.

This clone was detected a few times. The rearrangement links TRBV5-4 to TRBJ2-2; no clear D gene. V was shortened by 0 bases and J by 0 bases, with 12 bases between the two germline ends. This CDR3 is 17 amino acids long. CDR1 and CDR2 (germline): SGHNT, YYREEE (reference sequence). The CDR3 nucleotides read TGTGCCAGCAGCTTGGATAGCTGGCGAACGAACACCGGGGAGCTGTTTTTT. It is translated as CASSLDSWRTNTGELFF. The full variable domain, its missing parts supplied by reference TRBV5-4 and TRBJ2-2, is ETGVTQSPTHLIKTRGQQVTLRCSSQSGHNTVSWYQQALGQGPQFIFQYYREEENGRGNFPPRFSGLQFPNYSSELNVNALELDDSALYLCASSLDSWRTNTGELFFGEGSRLTVL.

Worth noting for this clone: Germline and junction disagree at one end, which may indicate a read error. V gene TRBV6-5 combines with J gene TRBJ2-3; 15 positions match TRBD2. The CDR3 consists of 15 residues. Germline CDR1 and CDR2: MNHEY and SVGAGI. The CDR3 sequence: CASSWTSGGAETQYF. The CDR3 DNA sequence: TGTGCCAGCAGCTGGACTAGCGGGGGGGCAGAAACGCAGTATTTT.

This clone was observed a few times. This sequence joins TRBV5-1 and TRBJ1-2, with 8 bases matching TRBD1. Germline V gene lookup returns CDR1 SGHRS and CDR2 YFSETQ. The CDR3 extends over 14 amino acids. Losses at the gene ends were 4 bases for V and 4 bases for J; bases not matched to a gene: 6. Written as DNA, the CDR3 is TGCGCCAGCAGCACCGGACAGGGAGTCTATGGCTACACCTTC. This encodes CASSTGQGVYGYTF.

This clone turned up a few times. This chain links TRBV29-1 with TRBJ1-3, with a tentative D call TRBD1 (5 bases). The CDR3 runs to 13 residues. Looked up from germline, CDR1 is SQVTM and CDR2 is ANQGSEA. Trimming shortened V by 3 bases and J by 4 bases, and 10 bases separated the two germline ends. The CDR3 is CSVDPGGGNTIYF. The DNA of the CDR3 is TGCAGCGTTGATCCGGGGGGAGGAAACACCATATATTTT.

The chain combines TRBV9 with TRBJ2-1, with 10 positions matching TRBD1. There are 14 residues in the CDR3. Unmatched junction bases numbered 2, after V lost 2 bases and J lost 6 bases. Germline V gene lookup returns CDR1 SGDLS and CDR2 YYNGEE. DNA for the CDR3: TGTGCCAGCAGCGTCGGGACAGGGGCCAATGAGCAGTTCTTC. It translates to CASSVGTGANEQFF.

This clone was seen more than once but under ten times. The chain joins TRBV4-3 to TRBJ2-5, with D possibly TRBD2 on 5 matching bases. The V and J ends lost 1 base and 5 bases respectively, with 8 bases between them. The CDR3 runs 13 residues. Germline V lookup: CDR1 LGHNA, CDR2 YSLEER. CDR3 coding DNA: TGCGCCAGCAGCCAAGGGACGGGGGAGACCCAGTACTTC. This encodes CASSQGTGETQYF.

The chain employs TRBV5-1 and TRBJ1-1, with D perhaps matching TRBD1 (5 bases). The CDR3 spans 15 residues. V was cut by 0 bases and J by 4 bases, with 13 bases left in between. CDR1 is SGHRS and CDR2 is YFSETQ in the germline V gene. The DNA for the CDR3 is TGCGCCAGCAGCTTGGGGGGGGGTGGCGCCACTGAAGCTTTCTTT. This codes for CASSLGGGGATEAFF.

The chain links TRBV6-5 to TRBJ1-5; no clear D gene. The CDR3 is 13 amino acids. CDR1 and CDR2 from the germline V gene are MNHEY and SVGAGI. V was trimmed by 1 base and J by 5 bases, leaving 6 bases between them. CDR3 nucleotide sequence: TGTGCCAGCAGTTACTTCCAGGATCAGCCCCAGCATTTT. Its translation is CASSYFQDQPQHF.

The chain is built from TRBV15 and TRBJ2-7, with 7 bases that match TRBD1. Germline assignment: CDR1 LNHNV and CDR2 YYDKDF (reference sequence). The V gene end was trimmed by 1 base and the J gene end by 6 bases; junction bases not matched to a gene: 6. The CDR3 runs 14 residues. This CDR3 is CATSRVGDRREQYF. CDR3 coding DNA: TGTGCCACCAGCAGAGTGGGGGACAGACGCGAGCAGTACTTC.

The genes are TRBV25-1 and TRBJ2-3; 11 nucleotides agree with TRBD1. The V gene's germline CDR1 is MGHDK and CDR2 SYGVNS. The CDR3 has 14 residues. The trim removed 10 bases at V and 4 bases at J, leaving 7 bases unmatched. The CDR3 region has the DNA TGTGCCAACGTGGACAGGGGGCGCGCAGATACGCAGTATTTT. Translated: CANVDRGRADTQYF.